The 10 T cell receptor beta chains below all came from one sample that was sequenced in a study of radiotherapy plus CTLA-4 blockade in lung cancer. Some clones are missing from TCRdb's copy, which holds only in-frame ones; the method was immunoSEQ multiplex PCR. The sample includes around 45,000 clones, around 69% seen only once; the top ten take 11%. Sample: peripheral blood, taken from a patient treated with radiotherapy plus ipilimumab. These receptors were obtained from a human donor with non-small cell lung cancer who had stable disease on radiotherapy plus ipilimumab.

The rearrangement links TRBV7-8 to TRBJ2-2, with D maybe TRBD1 (6 bases). Germline V gives CDR1 SGHVS, CDR2 FQNEAQ. The CDR3 totals 15 residues. The ends were cut back, 5 bases at V and 2 bases at J, with 12 bases in the middle. CDR3 region: CASSASGTNTGELFF. CDR3 coding DNA: TGTGCCAGCAGCGCTTCCGGGACAAACACCGGGGAGCTGTTTTTT.

The chain is built from TRBV6-6 and TRBJ2-3; D is unclear. Per germline, CDR1 MNHNY and CDR2 SVGAGI (reference sequence). The CDR3 has 13 residues. With 2 bases removed from V and 4 bases from J, the gap between germline ends came to 7 bases. As DNA, the CDR3 is TGTGCCAGCAGTTACCCGAACTCAGATACGCAGTATTTT. Translation: CASSYPNSDTQYF.

CDR3 sequence reads: CASSISQMNTEAFF. The CDR3, as DNA: TGTGCCAGTAGTATATCGCAGATGAACACTGAAGCTTTCTTT. This chain connects TRBV19 to TRBJ1-1; unclear D gene. Trimming took off 2 bases at V and 0 bases at J, with 7 bases between the two ends. Germline V gives CDR1 LNHDA, CDR2 SQIVND (reference sequence). The CDR3 runs to 14 residues.

The rearrangement links TRBV15 to TRBJ1-2, with no clear D. Germline V lookup: CDR1 LNHNV, CDR2 YYDKDF (reference sequence). V was pared by 1 base and J by 6 bases, with 21 bases between. The CDR3 spans 17 residues. The CDR3 reads CATSRAGAGPMEDGYTF. CDR3 in DNA: TGTGCCACCAGCAGAGCCGGTGCGGGCCCGATGGAGGATGGCTACACCTTC. The full variable domain, completed using reference TRBV15 and TRBJ1-2, is DAMVIQNPRYQVTQFGKPVTLSCSQTLNHNVMYWYQQKSSQAPKLLFHYYDKDFNNEADTPDNFQSRRPNTSFCFLDIRSPGLGDTAMYLCATSRAGAGPMEDGYTFGSGTRLTVV.

This rearrangement joins TRBV5-5 to TRBJ1-1, with no clear D. CDR3 length: 15 amino acids. From germline, CDR1 is SGHKS and CDR2 YYEKEE (reference sequence). The V end lost 1 base, the J end lost 2 bases, and 12 bases lay between the germline ends. The CDR3 coding sequence is TGTGCCAGCAGCTTGAGAGGGTTGGAAAACACTGAAGCTTTCTTT. This sequence encodes CASSLRGLENTEAFF. The entire variable domain, with the rest obtained from reference TRBV5-5 and TRBJ1-1, is as follows: DAGVTQSPTHLIKTRGQQVTLRCSPISGHKSVSWYQQVLGQGPQFIFQYYEKEERGRGNFPDRFSARQFPNYSSELNVNALLLGDSALYLCASSLRGLENTEAFFGQGTRLTVV.

The chain recombines TRBV11-2 with TRBJ2-2; 10 bases fit TRBD2. The CDR3 is made up of 15 amino acids. J was trimmed by 4 bases and V by 6 bases; bases with no gene match: 5. The germline V gene encodes CDR1 SGHAT and CDR2 FQNNGV. In DNA, the CDR3 is TGTGCCAGCAGTCAAGCGGGGGGGACCACCGGGGAGCTGTTTTTT. Its protein is CASSQAGGTTGELFF.

To note about this clone: An end of the junction differs from the germline gene, which may be a read error. The chain has TRBV14 and TRBJ1-2; D is unclear. Germline CDR1 is SGHDN and CDR2 is FVKESK. CDR3 size: 12 residues. For the CDR3, the DNA is TGTGCCAGCAGCCCTGACACCTATGGCTATACCTTC. As protein: CASSPDTYGYTF.

The rearrangement links TRBV19 to TRBJ2-2; 9 nucleotides agree with TRBD1. With V trimmed by 6 bases and J by 2 bases, 13 bases remained unmatched. The CDR3 has 18 residues. Per germline, CDR1 LNHDA and CDR2 SQIVND (reference sequence). Here the CDR3 reads CASSYPTGGARNTGELFF. The CDR3 bases are TGTGCCAGTAGCTACCCGACAGGGGGGGCCCGCAACACCGGGGAGCTGTTTTTT.

As DNA, the CDR3 is TGTGCCAGCACCCCGACGGGGCAGGACACCATATATTTT. Translated, it gives CASTPTGQDTIYF. The chain employs TRBV6-1 and TRBJ1-3, with D possibly being TRBD1 (5 bases). This CDR3 comprises 13 residues. Trimming left V 7 bases short and J 8 bases short, with 15 bases between. The germline gives CDR1 MNHNS, CDR2 SASEGT.

The genes are TRBV29-1 and TRBJ2-2; D gene ambiguous. Deletions cut 1 base from V and 0 bases from J, with 6 bases between. CDR3 size: 14 residues. Germline assignment: CDR1 SQVTM and CDR2 ANQGSEA. This chain's CDR3 is CSVEVTANTGELFF. The DNA of the CDR3 is TGCAGCGTTGAAGTGACCGCGAACACCGGGGAGCTGTTTTTT.